This TCR beta chain was obtained from a study of blood T cell repertoires in COVID-19. Study context: The United States, Italy and Spain provided the acute and convalescent COVID-19 samples. PBMCs, B-cell-depleted T cells, or T cells were the source of the cDNA or gDNA that made up the material.

This CDR3 comprises 13 residues. Germline V gives CDR1 WNHNN, CDR2 SYGVQD (reference sequence). After removal of 5 bases from V and 8 bases from J, the junction contained 7 bases not matched to a gene. In the original processing: Reference gene primers were amplified, and this amplification served to estimate nucleated cell counts. Libraries were prepared by immunoSEQ multiplex PCR; TCRdb keeps only in-frame clonotypes and omits some of them. V and J calls and clone size follow that table, whereas D and trimming were derived from the DNA. The sample comprises about 38,000 clones, approximately 80% of which are singletons, and around 5% rests with the top ten.

The rearrangement uses TRBV10-1 and TRBJ1-2; 8 nucleotides match TRBD1. This TCR came from a middle-aged man with active COVID-19. The sample comprised peripheral blood. CDR3 sequence reads: CASSPGGAGGYTF. In nucleotides, the CDR3 is TGCGCCAGCAGTCCAGGGGGCGCGGGAGGCTACACCTTC.